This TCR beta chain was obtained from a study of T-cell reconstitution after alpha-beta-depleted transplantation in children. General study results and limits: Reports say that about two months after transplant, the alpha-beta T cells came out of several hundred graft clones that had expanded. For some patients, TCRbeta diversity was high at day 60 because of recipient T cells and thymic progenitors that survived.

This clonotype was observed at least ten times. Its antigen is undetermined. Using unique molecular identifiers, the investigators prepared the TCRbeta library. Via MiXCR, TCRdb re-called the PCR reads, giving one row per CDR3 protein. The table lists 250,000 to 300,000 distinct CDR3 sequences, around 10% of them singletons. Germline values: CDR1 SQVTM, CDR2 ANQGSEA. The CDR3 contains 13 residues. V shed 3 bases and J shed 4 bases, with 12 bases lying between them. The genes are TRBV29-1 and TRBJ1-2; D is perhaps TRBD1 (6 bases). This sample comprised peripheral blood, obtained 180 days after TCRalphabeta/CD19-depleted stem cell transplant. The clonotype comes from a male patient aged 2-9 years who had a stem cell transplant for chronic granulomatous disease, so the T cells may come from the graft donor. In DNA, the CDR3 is TGCAGCGTTGACAAGGACAGCAGCTATGGCTACACCTTC. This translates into CSVDKDSSYGYTF.